This T cell receptor (beta chain) was recovered during a study of cytomegalovirus exposure and HLA in healthy donors. On this clone: No antigen is known for it.

The CDR3 loop spans 15 amino acids. Looked up from germline, CDR1 is LNHDA and CDR2 is SQIVND (reference sequence). Trimming left V 6 bases short and J 0 bases short, with 9 bases between. The PCR made use of 60 Vbeta and 13 Jbeta primers. Sequencing used immunoSEQ multiplex PCR; TCRdb keeps in-frame clones, though not all of them. The table has approximately 160,000 clones, almost 80% seen once. General observations from the study: Association of some 18,000 TCR beta sequences with HLA alleles was found at 0.05 false discovery rate in a later analysis. CMV antigen specificity was confirmed in vitro for three CMV-associated chains.

Sequences were obtained from PBMCs. This chain uses TRBV19 with TRBJ2-6; D is ambiguous. This receptor was identified in a male donor in good health and CMV-seronegative. The CDR3 nucleotides read TGTGCCAGTAGACTCGAAAACTCTGGGGCCAACGTCCTGACTTTC. Its protein product is CASRLENSGANVLTF. Supplemented by reference TRBV19 and TRBJ2-6, the full variable domain reads DGGITQSPKYLFRKEGQNVTLSCEQNLNHDAMYWYRQDPGQGLRLIYYSQIVNDFQKGDIAEGYSVSREKKESFPLTVTSAQKNPTAFYLCASRLENSGANVLTFGAGSRLTVL.